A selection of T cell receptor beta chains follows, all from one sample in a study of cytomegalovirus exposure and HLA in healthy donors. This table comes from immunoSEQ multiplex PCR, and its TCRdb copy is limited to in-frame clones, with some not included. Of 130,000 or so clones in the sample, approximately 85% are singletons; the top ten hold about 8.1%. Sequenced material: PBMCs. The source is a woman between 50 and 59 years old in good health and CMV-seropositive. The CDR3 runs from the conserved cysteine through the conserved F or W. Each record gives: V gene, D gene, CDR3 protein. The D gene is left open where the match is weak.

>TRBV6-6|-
CASNQGSNGYTF
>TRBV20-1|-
CRTGGNTEAFF
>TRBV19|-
CASTFGTHQPQHF
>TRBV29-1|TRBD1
CSYDRGQDTQYF
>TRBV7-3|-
CASSLVGAVDEQFF
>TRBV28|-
CASRRQETYSNQPQHF
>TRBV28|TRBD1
CASSLSGTGDHTIYF
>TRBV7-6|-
CASALGTDSNQPQHF
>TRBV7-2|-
CASSLWGVTYEQYF
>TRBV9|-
CASSVLSNEQFF
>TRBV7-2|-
CASSLDFQETQYF
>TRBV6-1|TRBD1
CASSAGGAYGYTF
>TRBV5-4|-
CASSFGQGQETQYF